This T cell receptor (beta chain) originates from a study of cytomegalovirus exposure and HLA in healthy donors. The study, taken as a whole, reports: Later findings reportedly placed an Asian-associated ancestry cluster below the roughly 700-donor mean for N-insertions. A link between a missense DCLRE1C variant and TCR beta V- and J-gene trimming emerged from a later analysis.

This clone was counted between two and nine times. The target antigen is unknown. PCR used 60 Vbeta primers and 13 Jbeta primers. Measured with immunoSEQ multiplex PCR; TCRdb has only the in-frame clones, and not every one. The sample consists of under 170,000 clones, 50% to 75% of them appearing once. The V end lost 7 bases, the J end lost 3 bases, and 7 bases lay between the germline ends. The CDR3 runs 11 residues. CDR1 is SGDLS, CDR2 YYNGEE, per germline. This clonotype originated in a woman aged 60-70 years in good health and CMV-seropositive. Material for sequencing was PBMCs. The gene calls are TRBV9 and TRBJ1-2, with a tentative D call TRBD1 (5 bases). The CDR3 DNA follows: TGTGCCAGCGGGGGGGACTATGGCTACACCTTC. Amino acids: CASGGDYGYTF.